This T cell receptor (beta chain) was documented in a study of blood T cells in healthy people across ages. Study-level results: In long-lived donors, naive CD4+ cell counts and diversity exceeded those of aged donors. Conclusively comparing naive with antigen-experienced cells was impossible with unsorted PBMCs. Correlation between TCR beta diversity and naive T cell percentage was strong.

Notes on this clonotype: Its antigen is unidentified.

The ends lost 5 bases at V and 5 bases at J; junction bases unmatched: 8. Germline CDR1 reads SGHAT; CDR2 reads FQDESV (reference sequence). The length of the CDR3 is 14 residues. Next came a second PCR, run for roughly 6 to 11 cycles, which used a sample-barcoded 5' primer along with a J-beta primer mix. Each CDR3 protein gets one entry after TCRdb re-called the 5' RACE reads with MiXCR. The sample lists 540,000 or so distinct CDR3 sequences; about 25% were seen once. These data were also filed under a second study, of T cells of mothers and their children.

The sample was blood. The clonotype was recovered from a boy aged 5-17 years in good health. J is TRBJ2-7 and V is TRBV11-1; 8 positions match TRBD1. CDR3 region: CASSDGQGMNEQYF. Here the CDR3 DNA reads TGTGCCAGCAGCGATGGACAGGGAATGAACGAGCAGTACTTC.